This T cell receptor beta chain was profiled in a study of blood T cells in healthy people across ages. Study-wide background: When template switching was applied, about one barcoded beta molecule was captured per two T cells.

Next came a second PCR, run for about 7 to 12 cycles, which used a sample-barcoded 5' primer along with a J-beta primer mix. Using its own MiXCR run on the 5' RACE reads, TCRdb lists one record per CDR3 protein. The sample records 1.5 million to 1.9 million distinct CDR3 sequences, roughly 43% being singletons. A few counts support this clonotype. Its antigen is undetermined. Study results and caveats: Roughly linear age-related decline in beta diversity appeared, significant by age about 40.

Healthy Caucasian individuals from Russia aged about 6 to 100 served as donors. Germline CDR1 and CDR2: LGHDT and YNNKEL (reference sequence). There are 14 residues in the CDR3. V gave up 0 bases and J gave up 10 bases; unmatched junction bases: 5. The V call is TRBV3-1, the J call TRBJ2-5; 10 nucleotides align to TRBD1. The sequenced sample was blood. The source is a woman in her late teens or twenties in good health. This chain's CDR3 is CASSQDGTGAYQYF. The CDR3 DNA reads TGTGCCAGCAGCCAAGATGGGACAGGGGCTTACCAGTACTTC.